This TCR beta chain was obtained from a study of patients and donors after allogeneic stem cell transplantation. This clonotype was observed at least ten times. TCRdb reanalysed the RT-PCR reads using MiXCR and keeps one entry per CDR3 protein. The sample includes about 87,000 distinct CDR3 sequences, around 5% of them seen just once. V gave up 6 bases and J gave up 4 bases, with 25 bases separating them. CDR1 is ENHRY, CDR2 SYGVKD, per germline. The CDR3 has 18 amino acids. The TCR sequence derives from a human donor who was either an allogeneic HSCT recipient or a stem cell or donor lymphocyte infusion donor (not recorded which). It is not recorded whose cells these are; they may come from a transplant donor. Material for sequencing was blood, either unsorted or a sorted T cell fraction (not recorded which). This chain uses TRBV10-3 with TRBJ2-1; D is possibly TRBD1 (8 bases). The CDR3 DNA sequence: TGTGCCATCAGGGGAGGGGGATCCGTCGGACAGGGATACAATGAGCAGTTCTTC. Translation gives CAIRGGGSVGQGYNEQFF.